The clone carrying this T cell receptor (beta chain) appeared many times. The antigen is undetermined. Quantitative barcoded 5'-RACE was used to prepare TCR beta libraries. Each CDR3 protein is one row after TCRdb ran MiXCR on the 5' RACE reads. The sample consists of about 42,000 distinct CDR3 sequences, roughly 2.6% of them appearing once. The sample comes from a study of CD8 T cells in ankylosing spondylitis. Findings of the study overall: Reportedly, matched ankylosing spondylitis synovial fluid was significantly enriched for disease-linked clones. A number of the motif variants had already been described in reactive arthritis synovial fluid and blood. A TCR beta motif made of several highly homologous variants seemed typical of ankylosing spondylitis blood.

V was clipped by 4 bases and J by 5 bases, with 15 bases between them. The CDR3 is made up of 14 amino acids. Germline CDR1 reads SGDLS; CDR2 reads YYNGEE. The sequenced sample was blood, either unsorted or a sorted T cell fraction (not recorded which). This TCR derives from a male donor with ankylosing spondylitis or in good health (not recorded which). The chain couples TRBV9 to TRBJ1-1; TRBD1 might be the D (6 bases). The CDR3 sequence: CASSIRGVGTEAFF. CDR3 nucleotides: TGTGCCAGCAGCATCAGGGGAGTGGGGACTGAAGCTTTCTTT.